A selection of T cell receptor beta chains follows, all from one sample in a study of monozygotic twins with inflammatory bowel disease. TCRdb reprocessed the 5' RACE reads; each CDR3 protein has one entry and no DNA is given. This repertoire includes 400,000 to 500,000 distinct CDR3 sequences. The specimen was blood. Source of these receptors: a human donor with ulcerative colitis or Crohn's disease, or a healthy co-twin of an affected twin (not recorded which). Both conserved end residues are part of each CDR3.

j_call v_call cdr3_aa
TRBJ2-2 TRBV5-1 CASSTSGRNTGELFF
TRBJ2-7 TRBV15 CATSSPPGYEQYF
TRBJ2-7 TRBV5-5 CASSLGLAVGPSHEQYF
TRBJ1-4 TRBV7-3 CASSLRPANEKLFF
TRBJ2-5 TRBV5-8 CASSLGQSDYQETQYF
TRBJ2-2 TRBV5-1 CASFGDTGELFF
TRBJ2-7 TRBV5-1 CASRSGQGTYYEQYF
TRBJ2-1 TRBV20-1 CSARDLDTSSYNEQFF
TRBJ2-1 TRBV12-3/TRBV12-4 CASRWGQGRNNEQFF
TRBJ2-4 TRBV29-1 CSVVRPGASLAKNIQYF
TRBJ2-1 TRBV10-2 CASSDSFSYNEQFF
TRBJ2-2 TRBV7-9 CASSAGQLDTGELFF
TRBJ2-1 TRBV14 CASSLRGLVLPKKRNEQFF
TRBJ2-5 TRBV25-1 CASSLPGGLLQETQYF
TRBJ1-2 TRBV5-8 CASFSMGGYTF